A single sample is the source of the 6 T cell receptor beta chains below, sequenced in a study of blood T cell repertoires in COVID-19. The repertoire was sequenced with immunoSEQ multiplex PCR; TCRdb's copy has only in-frame clones and lacks some. The table includes 70,000 to 100,000 clones, around 85% detected once. The sample was peripheral blood. These receptors originate from a woman aged 55-69 years with COVID-19, enrolled during active disease.

The chain employs TRBV4-1 and TRBJ2-7, with 9 nucleotides matching TRBD2. CDR1 is MGHRA and CDR2 is YSYEKL in the germline V gene. The junction had 10 bases not matched to a gene; V was cut back by 1 base and J by 3 bases. The CDR3 runs to 17 residues. In DNA form, the CDR3 reads TGCGCCAGCAGCCAAGTATTTGCTAGCGGGGTTAACTACGAGCAGTACTTC. Encoded protein: CASSQVFASGVNYEQYF.

The chain recombines TRBV5-1 with TRBJ1-3; 10 bases line up with TRBD1. Germline V gene sequence: CDR1 SGHRS, CDR2 YFSETQ. CDR3 size: 14 residues. Trimming cost V 1 base and J 7 bases; bases outside gene matches: 2. CDR3 DNA sequence: TGCGCCAGCAGCTTGATGGGACAGGGGAACACCATATATTTT. It specifies CASSLMGQGNTIYF.

This chain connects TRBV5-5 to TRBJ2-7, with 9 bases matching TRBD2. The CDR3 length is 17 residues. With 0 bases clipped from V and 5 bases from J, the junction kept 12 bases outside the gene matches. Germline-derived CDR1 and CDR2 are SGHKS and YYEKEE (reference sequence). The DNA of the CDR3 is TGTGCCAGCAGCTTGGCCCTTTGGAGCGGGGGGTCCGACGAGCAGTACTTC. Its translation: CASSLALWSGGSDEQYF. Together with reference TRBV5-5 and TRBJ2-7, the CDR3 gives the full variable domain: DAGVTQSPTHLIKTRGQQVTLRCSPISGHKSVSWYQQVLGQGPQFIFQYYEKEERGRGNFPDRFSARQFPNYSSELNVNALLLGDSALYLCASSLALWSGGSDEQYFGPGTRLTVT.

The V gene is TRBV11-2, the J gene TRBJ2-3, with TRBD1 matching over 7 bases. The CDR3 has 19 residues. J lost 0 bases, V lost 1 base, and 13 bases had no gene match. CDR1 and CDR2 (germline): SGHAT, FQNNGV. The CDR3 DNA sequence: TGTGCCAGCAGCTTAGGGGGGACAGAACCTTCTACTAGCACAGATACGCAGTATTTT. Translated, it gives CASSLGGTEPSTSTDTQYF.

CDR3 region: CASSESVVKQASYEQYF. The CDR3 nucleotides are TGTGCCAGCAGCGAAAGTGTTGTTAAGCAGGCCTCCTACGAGCAGTACTTC. This chain joins TRBV2 and TRBJ2-7, with D hard to call. The CDR3 spans 17 residues. V lost 6 bases, J lost 0 bases, and 21 bases lay in between. The germline CDR1 and CDR2 sequences are SNHLY and FYNNEI.

This chain joins TRBV30 and TRBJ1-6; 8 nucleotides match TRBD1. This CDR3 region has 14 residues. V shed 2 bases, J shed 11 bases, and the junction held 8 bases outside the gene matches. CDR1 is GTSNPN and CDR2 is SVGIG in the germline V gene (reference sequence). The CDR3 loop is CAWSTTGDQPPLHF. In DNA, the CDR3 is TGTGCCTGGAGTACGACAGGGGATCAGCCACCCCTCCACTTT.